This T cell receptor beta chain was recovered during a study of cytomegalovirus exposure and HLA in healthy donors. In the PCR, 60 Vbeta and 13 Jbeta primers were used. TCRdb's table, derived via immunoSEQ multiplex PCR, lists solely in-frame clones and lacks some. The sample records 120,000 or so clones, approximately 17% being singletons. Germline CDR1 and CDR2: MNHEY and SMNVEV (reference sequence). V gave up 6 bases and J gave up 2 bases, with 14 bases separating them. This CDR3 has 14 residues. This clone was counted only a few times. The material sequenced was PBMCs. This receptor was identified in a female donor in good health and CMV-seropositive. The rearrangement uses TRBV27 and TRBJ2-7; D not certain. CDR3 in DNA: TGTGCCAGCAGGGCATGGCAGGATCCCTACGAGCAGTACTTC. Translating gives CASRAWQDPYEQYF.